This TCR beta chain stems from a study of T cell changes during pregnancy in multiple sclerosis. The CDR3 has 16 amino acids. The germline V gene has CDR1 MNHEY and CDR2 SVGAGI. Trimming stripped 0 bases from V and 9 bases from J, with 15 bases between. Libraries were prepared by immunoSEQ multiplex PCR; TCRdb keeps only in-frame clonotypes and omits some of them. This table holds 70,000 to 95,000 clones, 85% to 95% found once. The chain joins TRBV6-5 to TRBJ1-6, with a weak D call TRBD1 (5 bases). The material was peripheral blood, obtained in the second trimester of pregnancy. This clonotype was sampled from a female donor with multiple sclerosis, enrolled in a pregnancy study. The CDR3 DNA is TGTGCCAGCAGTTACTCGATATCCAGGGAAGCTTCACCCCTCCACTTT. Its translation: CASSYSISREASPLHF.